The rows below give T cell receptor beta chains drawn from one sample of a study of blood T cell repertoires in COVID-19. Here immunoSEQ multiplex PCR was the method, and the copy in TCRdb shows in-frame clones only, minus some. The repertoire holds tens of thousands of clones, with over 75% as singletons. The material sequenced was peripheral blood. The receptors derive from a woman aged 55-69 years with active COVID-19. CDR3s include the opening cysteine and the closing phenylalanine or tryptophan. Fields, in order: CDR3 DNA, CDR3 protein, V gene, J gene, D gene, clone size. The D gene is left open where the match is weak. Size tells how often a clone was seen (once, few, many) or the class of an expanded clone, and some rows leave it out.

cdr3_nt: TGTGCCAGCAGTTTTGTAGTGAGCCAAGAGACCCAGTACTTC; cdr3_aa: CASSFVVSQETQYF; v_call: TRBV28; j_call: TRBJ2-5; d_call: NA; clone_size: NA
cdr3_nt: TGTGCCAGCAGCATGGGTTCAGGGAGGCAGCCCCAGCATTTT; cdr3_aa: CASSMGSGRQPQHF; v_call: TRBV5-8; j_call: TRBJ1-5; d_call: NA; clone_size: once
cdr3_nt: TGTGCCAGCAGCTTGTGGAGGAACACTGAAGCTTTCTTT; cdr3_aa: CASSLWRNTEAFF; v_call: TRBV7-3; j_call: TRBJ1-1; d_call: NA; clone_size: NA
cdr3_nt: TGTGCCAGCAGCCTCAGCACAGATACGCAGTATTTT; cdr3_aa: CASSLSTDTQYF; v_call: TRBV5-5; j_call: TRBJ2-3; d_call: NA; clone_size: NA
cdr3_nt: TGTGCCAGCAGCGCGTTGATAAGCAATCAGCCCCAGCATTTT; cdr3_aa: CASSALISNQPQHF; v_call: TRBV6-5; j_call: TRBJ1-5; d_call: NA; clone_size: few
cdr3_nt: TGTGCCAGCAGCGTAGCTCCTAGCGACTACGAGCAGTACTTC; cdr3_aa: CASSVAPSDYEQYF; v_call: TRBV9; j_call: TRBJ2-7; d_call: NA; clone_size: NA
cdr3_nt: TGTGCCAGCAGCTTGGTACACGAAGAGACCCAGTACTTC; cdr3_aa: CASSLVHEETQYF; v_call: TRBV5-4; j_call: TRBJ2-5; d_call: NA; clone_size: NA
cdr3_nt: TGTGCCAGTAGTCCCGGGGTTCGTCGTGGCAGGGGGTTGCATTCACCCCTCCACTTT; cdr3_aa: CASSPGVRRGRGLHSPLHF; v_call: TRBV19; j_call: TRBJ1-6; d_call: TRBD1; clone_size: NA
cdr3_nt: TGTGCCATCAGCGATCTCCGGAGGCGCGGCAATGAGCAGTTCTTC; cdr3_aa: CAISDLRRRGNEQFF; v_call: TRBV10-3; j_call: TRBJ2-1; d_call: NA; clone_size: NA
cdr3_nt: TGTGCCAGCAGCCCCACTGCCCGGGAGGCACCACCAGATACGCAGTATTTT; cdr3_aa: CASSPTAREAPPDTQYF; v_call: TRBV4-2; j_call: TRBJ2-3; d_call: TRBD2; clone_size: NA
cdr3_nt: TGCGCCAGCAGCTTGGGACTAGGGGAAACAGATACGCAGTATTTT; cdr3_aa: CASSLGLGETDTQYF; v_call: TRBV5-1; j_call: TRBJ2-3; d_call: NA; clone_size: NA
cdr3_nt: TGTGCCAGCAGTTTACAGACAGGGTATGCCCTCCACTTT; cdr3_aa: CASSLQTGYALHF; v_call: TRBV28; j_call: TRBJ1-6; d_call: TRBD1; clone_size: NA
cdr3_nt: TGCGCCAGCAGCTTAAGGTGGGGAGAGAACACCGGGGAGCTGTTTTTT; cdr3_aa: CASSLRWGENTGELFF; v_call: TRBV5-1; j_call: TRBJ2-2; d_call: NA; clone_size: NA
cdr3_nt: TGTGCCAGCAGTTACCTCGCCGAGGGTGGCTACACCTTC; cdr3_aa: CASSYLAEGGYTF; v_call: TRBV12-3/TRBV12-4; j_call: TRBJ1-2; d_call: NA; clone_size: NA
cdr3_nt: TGCAGCGTGCGGGGACAGGGGTTGGGTAACTATGGCTACACCTTC; cdr3_aa: CSVRGQGLGNYGYTF; v_call: TRBV29-1; j_call: TRBJ1-2; d_call: TRBD1; clone_size: few
cdr3_nt: TGTGCCAGTAGTTGGACTGGCAGGGGAAATTCACCCCTCCACTTT; cdr3_aa: CASSWTGRGNSPLHF; v_call: TRBV19; j_call: TRBJ1-6; d_call: NA; clone_size: NA
cdr3_nt: TGTGCCAGCTCACCAACCAGAAGTCGACAAGAGACCCAGTACTTC; cdr3_aa: CASSPTRSRQETQYF; v_call: TRBV18; j_call: TRBJ2-5; d_call: NA; clone_size: few
cdr3_nt: TGTGCCAGCCACCGGACAGTGGATAACTATGGCTACACCTTC; cdr3_aa: CASHRTVDNYGYTF; v_call: TRBV19; j_call: TRBJ1-2; d_call: NA; clone_size: NA
cdr3_nt: TGTGCCAGCACCTTGAATAAGCGGGATACGCAGTATTTT; cdr3_aa: CASTLNKRDTQYF; v_call: TRBV13; j_call: TRBJ2-3; d_call: NA; clone_size: NA
cdr3_nt: TGCGCCAGCAGCCCCGAAAGAGGCTCAGATACGCAGTATTTT; cdr3_aa: CASSPERGSDTQYF; v_call: TRBV5-1; j_call: TRBJ2-3; d_call: NA; clone_size: NA
cdr3_nt: TGTGCCAGCTCACCACGAGTGGCAGGGGGCTCCCATGGCTACACCTTC; cdr3_aa: CASSPRVAGGSHGYTF; v_call: TRBV18; j_call: TRBJ1-2; d_call: TRBD1; clone_size: NA
cdr3_nt: TGTGCCTGGAGTGTACGTCGGGACAGGGAGGAAGCTTTCTTT; cdr3_aa: CAWSVRRDREEAFF; v_call: TRBV30; j_call: TRBJ1-1; d_call: TRBD1; clone_size: few
cdr3_nt: TGTGCCAGCAGATCGGGACAGTTTTATAATTCACCCCTCCACTTT; cdr3_aa: CASRSGQFYNSPLHF; v_call: TRBV6-5; j_call: TRBJ1-6; d_call: TRBD1; clone_size: NA
cdr3_nt: TGTGCCAGCAGTGAAGGGGGGAGAAACACCATATATTTT; cdr3_aa: CASSEGGRNTIYF; v_call: TRBV25-1; j_call: TRBJ1-3; d_call: NA; clone_size: NA
cdr3_nt: TGTGCCAGCTCCTCCACCGTTGACAGAAACACCGGGGAGCTGTTTTTT; cdr3_aa: CASSSTVDRNTGELFF; v_call: TRBV18; j_call: TRBJ2-2; d_call: NA; clone_size: NA
cdr3_nt: TGTGCCAGCTCACCACCAATGGCGCGGGGGATAATAACCAAAAACATTCAGTACTTC; cdr3_aa: CASSPPMARGIITKNIQYF; v_call: TRBV18; j_call: TRBJ2-4; d_call: TRBD2; clone_size: NA
cdr3_nt: TGTGCCAGCTCACCCGCACCGGGACTAGCGGACGTTAACAATGAGCAGTTCTTC; cdr3_aa: CASSPAPGLADVNNEQFF; v_call: TRBV18; j_call: TRBJ2-1; d_call: TRBD2; clone_size: NA
cdr3_nt: TGTGCCAGCAGCGGACCAGCGGGGAGGGCAGATACGCAGTATTTT; cdr3_aa: CASSGPAGRADTQYF; v_call: TRBV9; j_call: TRBJ2-3; d_call: TRBD2; clone_size: NA
cdr3_nt: TGTGCCTGGAGTACCAGGGGGGCCAAAAACATTCAGTACTTC; cdr3_aa: CAWSTRGAKNIQYF; v_call: TRBV30; j_call: TRBJ2-4; d_call: TRBD1; clone_size: NA
cdr3_nt: TGTGCCAGCAGCTTGTTACCACGGAGTAATTCACCCCTCCACTTT; cdr3_aa: CASSLLPRSNSPLHF; v_call: TRBV5-5; j_call: TRBJ1-6; d_call: NA; clone_size: NA
cdr3_nt: TGTGCCTGGAGTGGAGGGACAGGACAAGAGACCCAGTACTTC; cdr3_aa: CAWSGGTGQETQYF; v_call: TRBV30; j_call: TRBJ2-5; d_call: TRBD1; clone_size: NA
cdr3_nt: TGTGCCAGCAGCCTCAGCTCCTACGAGCAGTACTTC; cdr3_aa: CASSLSSYEQYF; v_call: TRBV28; j_call: TRBJ2-7; d_call: NA; clone_size: NA
cdr3_nt: TGTGCCAGCAGCGCATCCGGGGACAATCAGCCCCAGCATTTT; cdr3_aa: CASSASGDNQPQHF; v_call: TRBV9; j_call: TRBJ1-5; d_call: NA; clone_size: NA
cdr3_nt: TGTGCCAGCAGCTTAGGGGGCTGGAGCACCGGGGAGCTGTTTTTT; cdr3_aa: CASSLGGWSTGELFF; v_call: TRBV5-6; j_call: TRBJ2-2; d_call: TRBD1; clone_size: NA
cdr3_nt: TGTGCCAGCTTTAGGGGCCGGACCTACAATGAGCAGTTCTTC; cdr3_aa: CASFRGRTYNEQFF; v_call: TRBV6-5; j_call: TRBJ2-1; d_call: NA; clone_size: NA
cdr3_nt: TGTGCCAGCAGCTTGTCCCCTCCGGGGGCCAACGTCCTGACTTTC; cdr3_aa: CASSLSPPGANVLTF; v_call: TRBV6-5; j_call: TRBJ2-6; d_call: NA; clone_size: once
cdr3_nt: TGTGCCAGCAGTCGACAGGGAGGCCCCGGGGAGCTGTTTTTT; cdr3_aa: CASSRQGGPGELFF; v_call: TRBV6-5; j_call: TRBJ2-2; d_call: NA; clone_size: NA
cdr3_nt: TGTGCCAGCAGGGGAGGGACTACCGGGGAGCTGTTTTTT; cdr3_aa: CASRGGTTGELFF; v_call: TRBV2; j_call: TRBJ2-2; d_call: TRBD2; clone_size: NA
cdr3_nt: TGTGCCAGCAGCCCCAGGGGACATCCGGGAAACACCGGGGAGCTGTTTTTT; cdr3_aa: CASSPRGHPGNTGELFF; v_call: TRBV9; j_call: TRBJ2-2; d_call: NA; clone_size: NA
cdr3_nt: TGTGCCAGCAGCGCTGTCCAGGGCTCCTACAATGAGCAGTTCTTC; cdr3_aa: CASSAVQGSYNEQFF; v_call: TRBV5-6; j_call: TRBJ2-1; d_call: NA; clone_size: few
cdr3_nt: TGCGCCAGCAGCCTCGGGACTAGCGGGAGAGGGGGCTACGAGCAGTACTTC; cdr3_aa: CASSLGTSGRGGYEQYF; v_call: TRBV4-1; j_call: TRBJ2-7; d_call: TRBD2; clone_size: NA
cdr3_nt: TGTGCCAGCAGTTTAAGAAGGGGAGGAGGTCAGCCCCAGCATTTT; cdr3_aa: CASSLRRGGGQPQHF; v_call: TRBV27; j_call: TRBJ1-5; d_call: NA; clone_size: few
cdr3_nt: TGTGCCAGCAGTCCCCGGGGGTTCTACGAGCAGTACTTC; cdr3_aa: CASSPRGFYEQYF; v_call: TRBV27; j_call: TRBJ2-7; d_call: NA; clone_size: NA
cdr3_nt: TGCGCCAACAGCAGACTCAACTATGGCTACACCTTC; cdr3_aa: CANSRLNYGYTF; v_call: TRBV23-1; j_call: TRBJ1-2; d_call: NA; clone_size: few
cdr3_nt: TGTGCCAGCAGCGGGGGGCGCTATGGCTACACCTTC; cdr3_aa: CASSGGRYGYTF; v_call: TRBV9; j_call: TRBJ1-2; d_call: NA; clone_size: NA
cdr3_nt: TGCGCCAGCAGCCAAGGGCCGGGGGTTAACACTGAAGCTTTCTTT; cdr3_aa: CASSQGPGVNTEAFF; v_call: TRBV4-1; j_call: TRBJ1-1; d_call: NA; clone_size: few
cdr3_nt: TGTGCCAGTAGTATGCGGCGGGACCAAGAGACCCAGTACTTC; cdr3_aa: CASSMRRDQETQYF; v_call: TRBV19; j_call: TRBJ2-5; d_call: NA; clone_size: NA
cdr3_nt: TGTGCCAGCAGCTTAACGGTCAGCGGCTCCTACAATGAGCAGTTCTTC; cdr3_aa: CASSLTVSGSYNEQFF; v_call: TRBV7-3; j_call: TRBJ2-1; d_call: NA; clone_size: NA
cdr3_nt: TGCGCCAGCAGCGCACAGGGTTGGAATAATTCACCCCTCCACTTT; cdr3_aa: CASSAQGWNNSPLHF; v_call: TRBV5-1; j_call: TRBJ1-6; d_call: NA; clone_size: NA
cdr3_nt: TGTGCCAGCAGTAACCGGAGGGATACGCAGTATTTT; cdr3_aa: CASSNRRDTQYF; v_call: TRBV6-5; j_call: TRBJ2-3; d_call: NA; clone_size: NA
cdr3_nt: TGTGCCAGCAGTTTTTACTCCTACAATGAGCAGTTCTTC; cdr3_aa: CASSFYSYNEQFF; v_call: TRBV28; j_call: TRBJ2-1; d_call: NA; clone_size: NA
cdr3_nt: TGTGCCAGTAGTATGGGGACATCCCGCTATGGCTACACCTTC; cdr3_aa: CASSMGTSRYGYTF; v_call: TRBV19; j_call: TRBJ1-2; d_call: NA; clone_size: NA
cdr3_nt: TGTGCCAGCAGGACGCAGGGTTCACCCCTCCACTTT; cdr3_aa: CASRTQGSPLHF; v_call: TRBV27; j_call: TRBJ1-6; d_call: NA; clone_size: NA
cdr3_nt: TGTGCCAGCAGCCAAGATGCGACGGGGGGGCATTTCAATGAGCAGTTCTTC; cdr3_aa: CASSQDATGGHFNEQFF; v_call: TRBV4-2; j_call: TRBJ2-1; d_call: TRBD2; clone_size: NA
cdr3_nt: TGTGCCAGCAGCTCCCGGGAGATGAGCACAGATACGCAGTATTTT; cdr3_aa: CASSSREMSTDTQYF; v_call: TRBV6-5; j_call: TRBJ2-3; d_call: NA; clone_size: NA